This paragraph covers one T cell receptor (beta chain) sequence. Its antigen is not known. This CDR3 is 15 amino acids long. The V end lost 2 bases, the J end lost 4 bases, and 15 bases lay between the germline ends. Germline loops: CDR1 SGHRS, CDR2 YFSETQ. Each person with ophthalmopathy scored at least 3 on the Clinical Activity Score, reached NOSPECS grade 4 or higher, and had been ill under 3 months. Clinicians diagnosed patients from clinical symptoms, serum thyroxine and TRAb, thyroid ultrasound and orbital computed tomography. Isolation of PBMCs was performed on around 9.8 ml fresh peripheral blood. This sample is drawn from a study of T cells in Graves' hyperthyroidism and ophthalmopathy. The CDR3 regions of TCR beta were amplified from RNA transcripts. TCR CDR3 regions were first amplified by RT-PCR with HTBI primers. TCRdb fed the multiplex PCR reads into MiXCR, producing one record per CDR3 protein. The table lists about 610,000 distinct CDR3 sequences, around 15% of them singletons.

General study results and limits: Among thyroid clonotypes expanded above 0.001, most also appeared in blood.

The source of this sequence is a woman aged 40 to 50 with Graves' ophthalmopathy. The gene calls are TRBV5-1 and TRBJ1-2; D perhaps matches TRBD1 (6 bases). Sequencing input: blood. CDR3 nucleotide sequence: TGCGCCAGCAGCTTTACAGGGAAGGTCTCCTATGGCTACACCTTC. As protein: CASSFTGKVSYGYTF. The entire variable domain, with the rest obtained from reference TRBV5-1 and TRBJ1-2, is as follows: KAGVTQTPRYLIKTRGQQVTLSCSPISGHRSVSWYQQTPGQGLQFLFEYFSETQRNKGNFPGRFSGRQFSNSRSEMNVSTLELGDSALYLCASSFTGKVSYGYTFGSGTRLTVV.